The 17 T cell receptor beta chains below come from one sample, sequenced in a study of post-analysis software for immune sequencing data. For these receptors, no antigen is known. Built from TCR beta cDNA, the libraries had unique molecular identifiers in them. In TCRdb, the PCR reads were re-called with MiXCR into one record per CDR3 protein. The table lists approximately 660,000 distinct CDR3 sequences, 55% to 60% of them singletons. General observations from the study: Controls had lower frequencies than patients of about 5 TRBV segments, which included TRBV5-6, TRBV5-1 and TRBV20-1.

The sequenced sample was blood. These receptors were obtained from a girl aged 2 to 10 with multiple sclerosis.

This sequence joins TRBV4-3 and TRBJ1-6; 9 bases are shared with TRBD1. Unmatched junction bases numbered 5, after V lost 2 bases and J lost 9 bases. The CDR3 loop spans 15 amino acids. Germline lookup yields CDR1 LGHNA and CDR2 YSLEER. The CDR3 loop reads CASSQRTGVSSPLHF. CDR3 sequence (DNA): TGCGCCAGCAGCCAACGGACAGGGGTGAGTTCACCCCTCCACTTT.

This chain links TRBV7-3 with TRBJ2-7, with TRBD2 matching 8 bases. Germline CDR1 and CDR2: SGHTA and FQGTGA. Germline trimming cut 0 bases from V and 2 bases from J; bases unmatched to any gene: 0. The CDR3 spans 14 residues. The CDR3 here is CASSLTAGAYEQYF. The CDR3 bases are TGTGCCAGCAGCTTAACAGCGGGGGCCTACGAGCAGTACTTC.

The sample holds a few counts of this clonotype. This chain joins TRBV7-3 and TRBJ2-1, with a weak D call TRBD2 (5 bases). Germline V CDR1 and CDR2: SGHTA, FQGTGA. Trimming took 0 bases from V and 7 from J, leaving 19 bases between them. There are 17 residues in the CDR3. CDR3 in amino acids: CASSLTGPVGDRNEQFF. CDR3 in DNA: TGTGCCAGCAGCTTAACCGGACCGGTGGGAGATAGAAATGAGCAGTTCTTC. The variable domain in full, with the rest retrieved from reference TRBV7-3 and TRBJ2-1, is GAGVSQTPSNKVTEKGKYVELRCDPISGHTALYWYRQSLGQGPEFLIYFQGTGAADDSGLPNDRFFAVRPEGSVSTLKIQRTERGDSAVYLCASSLTGPVGDRNEQFFGPGTRLTVL.

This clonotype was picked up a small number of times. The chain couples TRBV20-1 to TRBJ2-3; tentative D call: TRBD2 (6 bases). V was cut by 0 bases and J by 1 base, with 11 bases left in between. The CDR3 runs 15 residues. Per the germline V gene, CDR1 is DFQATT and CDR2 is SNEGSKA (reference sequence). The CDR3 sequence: CSAREEASGTDTQYF. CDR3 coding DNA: TGCAGTGCTAGAGAAGAGGCTAGCGGCACAGATACGCAGTATTTT.

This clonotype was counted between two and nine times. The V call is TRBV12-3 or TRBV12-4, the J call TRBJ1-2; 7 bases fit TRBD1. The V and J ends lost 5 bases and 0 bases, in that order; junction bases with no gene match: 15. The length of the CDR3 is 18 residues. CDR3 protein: CASSRPYRDRTSNYGYTF. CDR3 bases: TGTGCCAGCAGTCGCCCCTACCGGGACAGAACATCTAACTATGGCTACACCTTC.

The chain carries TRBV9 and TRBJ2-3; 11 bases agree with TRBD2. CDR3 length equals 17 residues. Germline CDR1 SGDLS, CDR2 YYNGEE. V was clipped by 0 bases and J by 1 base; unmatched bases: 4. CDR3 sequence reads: CASSVDPLAGGTDTQYF. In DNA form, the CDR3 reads TGTGCCAGCAGCGTAGACCCACTAGCGGGGGGCACAGATACGCAGTATTTT.

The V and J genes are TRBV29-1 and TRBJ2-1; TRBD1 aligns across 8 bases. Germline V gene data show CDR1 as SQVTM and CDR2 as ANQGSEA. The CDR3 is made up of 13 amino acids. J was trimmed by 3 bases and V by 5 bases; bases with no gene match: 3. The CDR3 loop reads CSVPGQVYNEQFF. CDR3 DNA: TGCAGCGTTCCGGGACAGGTCTACAATGAGCAGTTCTTC.

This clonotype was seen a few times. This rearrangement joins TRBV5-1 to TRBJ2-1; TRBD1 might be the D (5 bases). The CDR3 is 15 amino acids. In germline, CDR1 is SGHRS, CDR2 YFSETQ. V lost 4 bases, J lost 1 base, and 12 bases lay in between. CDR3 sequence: CASSPTEISYNEQFF. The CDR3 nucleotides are TGCGCCAGCAGCCCGACAGAAATATCCTACAATGAGCAGTTCTTC.

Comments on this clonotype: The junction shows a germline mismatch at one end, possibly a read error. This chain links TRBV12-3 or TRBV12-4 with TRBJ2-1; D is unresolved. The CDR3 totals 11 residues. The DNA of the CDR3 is TGTGCCAGCAATTTAGGGAATGAGCAGTTCTTC. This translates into CASNLGNEQFF.

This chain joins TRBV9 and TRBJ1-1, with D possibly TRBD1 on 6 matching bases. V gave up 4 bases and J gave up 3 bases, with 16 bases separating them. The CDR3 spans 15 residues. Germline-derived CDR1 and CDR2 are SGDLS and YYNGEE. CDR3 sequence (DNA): TGTGCCAGCAGCACTCAGGCAGGGGCCCACACTGAAGCTTTCTTT. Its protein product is CASSTQAGAHTEAFF. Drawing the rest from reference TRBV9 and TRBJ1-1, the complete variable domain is DSGVTQTPKHLITATGQRVTLRCSPRSGDLSVYWYQQSLDQGLQFLIQYYNGEERAKGNILERFSAQQFPDLHSELNLSSLELGDSALYFCASSTQAGAHTEAFFGQGTRLTVV.

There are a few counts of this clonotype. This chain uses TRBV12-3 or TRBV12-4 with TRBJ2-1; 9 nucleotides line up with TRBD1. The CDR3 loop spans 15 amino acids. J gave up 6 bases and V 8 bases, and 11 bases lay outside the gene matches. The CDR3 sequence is CASSFGTGRANEQFF. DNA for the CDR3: TGTGCCAGCTCCTTCGGGACAGGGAGGGCCAATGAGCAGTTCTTC.

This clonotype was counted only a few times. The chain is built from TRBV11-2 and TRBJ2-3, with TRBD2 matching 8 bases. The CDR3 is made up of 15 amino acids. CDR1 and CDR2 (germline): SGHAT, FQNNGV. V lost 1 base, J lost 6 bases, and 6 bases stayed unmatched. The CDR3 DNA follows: TGTGCCAGCAGCTTAGTTGGGACTAGAGCCGATACGCAGTATTTT. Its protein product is CASSLVGTRADTQYF.

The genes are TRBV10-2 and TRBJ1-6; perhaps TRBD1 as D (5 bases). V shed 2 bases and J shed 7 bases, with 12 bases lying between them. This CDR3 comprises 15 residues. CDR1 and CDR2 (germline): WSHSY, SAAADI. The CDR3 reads CASSEPPGTNSPLHF. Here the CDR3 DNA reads TGCGCCAGCAGTGAGCCCCCAGGGACCAATTCACCCCTCCACTTT.

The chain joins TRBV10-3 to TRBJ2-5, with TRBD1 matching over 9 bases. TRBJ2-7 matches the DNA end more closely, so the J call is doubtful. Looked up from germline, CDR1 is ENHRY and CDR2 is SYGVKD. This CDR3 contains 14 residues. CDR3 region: CAISEGQGIREQYF. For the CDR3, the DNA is TGTGCCATCAGTGAGGGACAGGGGATTCGCGAGCAGTACTTC.

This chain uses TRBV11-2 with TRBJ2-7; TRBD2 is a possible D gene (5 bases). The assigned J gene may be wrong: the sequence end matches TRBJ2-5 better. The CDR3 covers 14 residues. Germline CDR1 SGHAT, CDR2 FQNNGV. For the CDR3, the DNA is TGTGCCAGCAGCTTTAGTACGGGGTGGGAGACCCAGTACTTC. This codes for CASSFSTGWETQYF.

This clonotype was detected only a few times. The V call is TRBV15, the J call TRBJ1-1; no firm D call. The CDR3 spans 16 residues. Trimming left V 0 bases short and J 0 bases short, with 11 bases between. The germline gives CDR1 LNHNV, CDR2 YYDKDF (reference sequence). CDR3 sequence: CATSRDWGVMNTEAFF. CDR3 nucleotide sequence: TGTGCCACCAGCAGAGATTGGGGAGTCATGAACACTGAAGCTTTCTTT. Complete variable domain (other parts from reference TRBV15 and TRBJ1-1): DAMVIQNPRYQVTQFGKPVTLSCSQTLNHNVMYWYQQKSSQAPKLLFHYYDKDFNNEADTPDNFQSRRPNTSFCFLDIRSPGLGDTAMYLCATSRDWGVMNTEAFFGQGTRLTVV.

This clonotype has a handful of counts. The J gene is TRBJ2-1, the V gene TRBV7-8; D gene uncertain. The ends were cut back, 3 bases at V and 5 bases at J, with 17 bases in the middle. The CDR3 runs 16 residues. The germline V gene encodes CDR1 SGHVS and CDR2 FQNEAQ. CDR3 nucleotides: TGTGCCAGCAGCTTCCGATATTTGGGCGAGGACAATGAGCAGTTCTTC. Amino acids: CASSFRYLGEDNEQFF. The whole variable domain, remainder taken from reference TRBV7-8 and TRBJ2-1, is GAGVSQSPRYKVAKRGQDVALRCDPISGHVSLFWYQQALGQGPEFLTYFQNEAQLDKSGLPSDRFFAERPEGSVSTLKIQRTQQEDSAVYLCASSFRYLGEDNEQFFGPGTRLTVL.